A selection of T cell receptor beta chains follows, all from one sample in a study of long-term antiretroviral therapy in people with HIV. The repertoire was sequenced with immunoSEQ multiplex PCR; TCRdb's copy has only in-frame clones and lacks some. The data hold approximately 9,000 clones, with less than 90% observed a single time. The sample in question was unsorted PBMCs, obtained 0.3 years before starting antiretroviral therapy. These TCRs come from a man aged 25-45 years with HIV. Each CDR3 is given with its conserved first and last residue.

length: 13
V: TRBV25-1
J: TRBJ2-1
CDR3: CASSEVAYNEQFF

length: 18
V: TRBV4-1
J: TRBJ1-4
CDR3: CASSRILTGGLTNEKLFF

length: 10
V: TRBV29-1
J: TRBJ2-1
CDR3: CSLWDSEQFF

length: 11
V: TRBV29-1
J: TRBJ2-1
CDR3: CSVTGQGEQFF

length: 15
V: TRBV7-3
J: TRBJ2-1
CDR3: CASSSGTSGLNEQFF

length: 15
V: TRBV19
J: TRBJ2-1
CDR3: CASGLAGGINNEQFF

length: 17
V: TRBV4-2
J: TRBJ2-2
CDR3: CASSRGLAGVDTGELFF

length: 13
V: TRBV14
J: TRBJ2-2
CDR3: CASSHPHTGELFF

length: 12
V: TRBV4-1
J: TRBJ2-2
CDR3: CASTMDRGPPFF

length: 16
V: TRBV7-2
J: TRBJ2-3
CDR3: CASSLIGGLAGDTQYF

length: 12
V: TRBV5-4
J: TRBJ2-7
CDR3: CASSRGNHEQYF

length: 12
V: TRBV29-1
J: TRBJ2-7
CDR3: CSVDRPGGEQYF

length: 13
V: TRBV28
J: TRBJ2-3
CDR3: CALGLPGSDTQYF

length: 11
V: TRBV27
J: TRBJ2-1
CDR3: CASSFGDEQFF

length: 14
V: TRBV6-4
J: TRBJ1-1
CDR3: CASSATGFITEAFF

length: 13
V: TRBV10-3
J: TRBJ2-5
CDR3: CATGTTPQETQYF

length: 10
V: TRBV28
J: TRBJ2-7
CDR3: CASRDDEQYF

length: 16
V: TRBV4-3
J: TRBJ2-2
CDR3: CASSQELAGNTGELFF

length: 12
V: TRBV7-8
J: TRBJ1-2
CDR3: CASSPSRVGYTF

length: 15
V: TRBV7-8
J: TRBJ2-5
CDR3: CASSSSGTNQETQYF

length: 15
V: TRBV10-3
J: TRBJ2-5
CDR3: CAISEPTGGIETQYF

length: 17
V: TRBV4-2
J: TRBJ2-3
CDR3: CASSQDSSGGATDTQYF

length: 15
V: TRBV4-1
J: TRBJ1-3
CDR3: CASSQATGRGNTIYF

length: 15
V: TRBV18
J: TRBJ2-7
CDR3: CASSPLTGDSYEQYF

length: 13
V: TRBV6-4
J: TRBJ2-2
CDR3: CASAGGDTGELFF

length: 15
V: TRBV4-1
J: TRBJ1-1
CDR3: CASSQDGQGGTEAFF

length: 15
V: TRBV27
J: TRBJ1-2
CDR3: CASSLWGGGADGYTF

length: 13
V: TRBV29-1
J: TRBJ2-4
CDR3: CSVPDSGMNIQYF

length: 13
V: TRBV7-6
J: TRBJ1-2
CDR3: CASSYGQARGYTF

length: 17
V: TRBV23-1
J: TRBJ2-6
CDR3: CASSSFTQQSRANVLTF

length: 17
V: TRBV4-3
J: TRBJ2-1
CDR3: CASSQDSGTGYDNEQFF

length: 14
V: TRBV6-5
J: TRBJ2-3
CDR3: CASSWGNPTDTQYF

length: 17
V: TRBV4-3
J: TRBJ2-1
CDR3: CASSLTSGRAEYNEQFF

length: 15
V: TRBV4-3
J: TRBJ2-1
CDR3: CASSLEGLENNEQFF

length: 15
V: TRBV28
J: TRBJ1-5
CDR3: CASSFQGGGNQPQHF

length: 15
V: TRBV21-1
J: TRBJ1-5
CDR3: CASSTRTDPNQPQHF

length: 17
V: TRBV19
J: TRBJ1-1
CDR3: CASRRLGTGSRNTEAFF

length: 16
V: TRBV7-9
J: TRBJ2-7
CDR3: CASSIPSGGISYEQYF

length: 17
V: TRBV9
J: TRBJ2-1
CDR3: CASSVALFQGARNEQFF

length: 14
V: TRBV2
J: TRBJ2-7
CDR3: CASSGTESSYEQYF

length: 15
V: TRBV4-1
J: TRBJ2-5
CDR3: CASSLSGQGKETQYF

length: 15
V: TRBV28
J: TRBJ2-3
CDR3: CAIGLAERGTDTQYF

length: 14
V: TRBV27
J: TRBJ2-7
CDR3: CASHRQGGSYEQYF

length: 15
V: TRBV6-5
J: TRBJ1-4
CDR3: CASSYSRRGNEKLFF

length: 15
V: TRBV2
J: TRBJ2-3
CDR3: CASRTGLPGTDTQYF

length: 12
V: TRBV10-3
J: TRBJ2-7
CDR3: CAISERGNEQYF

length: 16
V: TRBV7-2
J: TRBJ1-4
CDR3: CASRPRTGATNEKLFF

length: 13
V: TRBV6-6
J: TRBJ2-7
CDR3: CASSRGLPDEQYF

length: 13
V: TRBV4-2
J: TRBJ1-5
CDR3: CASSQDNGQPQHF

length: 14
V: TRBV6-4
J: TRBJ2-3
CDR3: CASSLAGAADTQYF

length: 15
V: TRBV7-8
J: TRBJ1-3
CDR3: CASSLEGGSGNTIYF